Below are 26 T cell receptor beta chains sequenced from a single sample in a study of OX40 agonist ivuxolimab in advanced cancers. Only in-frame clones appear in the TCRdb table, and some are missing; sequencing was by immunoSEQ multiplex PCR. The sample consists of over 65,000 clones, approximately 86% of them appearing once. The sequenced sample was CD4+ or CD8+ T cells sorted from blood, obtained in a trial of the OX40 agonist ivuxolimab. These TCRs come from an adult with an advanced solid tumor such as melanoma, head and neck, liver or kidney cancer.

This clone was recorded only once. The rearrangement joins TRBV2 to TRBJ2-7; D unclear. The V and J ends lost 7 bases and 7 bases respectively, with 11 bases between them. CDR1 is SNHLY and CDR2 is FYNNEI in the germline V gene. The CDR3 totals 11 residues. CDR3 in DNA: TGTGCCAGCACCGGACGGCTTGAGCAGTACTTC. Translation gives CASTGRLEQYF.

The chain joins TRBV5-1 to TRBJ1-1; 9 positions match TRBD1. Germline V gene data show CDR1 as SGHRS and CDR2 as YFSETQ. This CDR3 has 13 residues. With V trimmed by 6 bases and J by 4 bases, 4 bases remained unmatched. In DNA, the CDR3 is TGCGCCAGCAAGGAGACAGGGGGCACTGAAGCTTTCTTT. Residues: CASKETGGTEAFF.

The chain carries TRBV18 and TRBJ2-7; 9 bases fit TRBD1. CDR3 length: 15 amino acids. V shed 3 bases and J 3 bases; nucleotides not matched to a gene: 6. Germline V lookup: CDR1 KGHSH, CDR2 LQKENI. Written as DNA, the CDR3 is TGTGCCAGCTCACCTCTGGGACAGGGAGGCTACGAGCAGTACTTC. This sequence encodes CASSPLGQGGYEQYF.

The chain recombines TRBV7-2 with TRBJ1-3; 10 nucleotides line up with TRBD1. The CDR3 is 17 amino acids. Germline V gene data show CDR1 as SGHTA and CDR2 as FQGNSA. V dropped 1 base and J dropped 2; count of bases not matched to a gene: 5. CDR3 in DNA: TGTGCCAGCAGCTTAGTAGACAGGGGGCTTACTGGAAACACCATATATTTT. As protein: CASSLVDRGLTGNTIYF. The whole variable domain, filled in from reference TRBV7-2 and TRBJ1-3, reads GAGVSQSPSNKVTEKGKDVELRCDPISGHTALYWYRQSLGQGLEFLIYFQGNSAPDKSGLPSDRFSAERTGGSVSTLTIQRTQQEDSAVYLCASSLVDRGLTGNTIYFGEGSWLTVV.

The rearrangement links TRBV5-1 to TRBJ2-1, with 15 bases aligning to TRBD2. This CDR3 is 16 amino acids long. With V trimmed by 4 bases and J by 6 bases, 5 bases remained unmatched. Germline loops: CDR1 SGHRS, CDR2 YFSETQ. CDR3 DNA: TGCGCCAGCAGCGGACTAGCGGGGGGGCCAATCAATGAGCAGTTCTTC. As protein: CASSGLAGGPINEQFF.

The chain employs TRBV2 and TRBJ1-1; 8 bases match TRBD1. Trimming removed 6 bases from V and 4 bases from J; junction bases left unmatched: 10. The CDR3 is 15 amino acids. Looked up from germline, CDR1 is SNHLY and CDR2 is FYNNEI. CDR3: CASSSIGQGTTEAFF. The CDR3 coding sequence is TGTGCCAGCAGCTCTATTGGACAGGGAACCACTGAAGCTTTCTTT.

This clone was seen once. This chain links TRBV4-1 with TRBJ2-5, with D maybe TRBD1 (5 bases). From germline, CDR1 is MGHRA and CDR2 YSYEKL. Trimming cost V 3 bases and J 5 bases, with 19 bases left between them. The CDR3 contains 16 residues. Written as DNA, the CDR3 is TGCGCCAGCAGCCAGGGATTACAGGTTAAAGGGGAGACCCAGTACTTC. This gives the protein CASSQGLQVKGETQYF.

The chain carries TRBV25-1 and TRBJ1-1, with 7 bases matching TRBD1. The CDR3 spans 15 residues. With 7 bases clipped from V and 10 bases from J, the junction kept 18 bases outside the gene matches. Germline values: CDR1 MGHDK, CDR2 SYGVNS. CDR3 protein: CASTPRGGNRGGAFF. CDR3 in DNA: TGTGCCAGCACCCCACGGGGAGGGAACAGGGGCGGAGCTTTCTTT.

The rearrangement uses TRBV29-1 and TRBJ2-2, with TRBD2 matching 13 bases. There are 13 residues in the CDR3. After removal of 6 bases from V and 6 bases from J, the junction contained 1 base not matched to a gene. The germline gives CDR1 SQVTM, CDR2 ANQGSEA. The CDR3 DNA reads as TGCAGCGTAGGACTAGCGGGAGCCGGGGAGCTGTTTTTT. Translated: CSVGLAGAGELFF.

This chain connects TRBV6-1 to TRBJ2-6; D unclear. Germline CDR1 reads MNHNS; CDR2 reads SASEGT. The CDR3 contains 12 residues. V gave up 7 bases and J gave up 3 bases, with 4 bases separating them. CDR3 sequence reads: CASKFGANVLTF. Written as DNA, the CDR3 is TGTGCCAGCAAATTTGGGGCCAACGTCCTGACTTTC.

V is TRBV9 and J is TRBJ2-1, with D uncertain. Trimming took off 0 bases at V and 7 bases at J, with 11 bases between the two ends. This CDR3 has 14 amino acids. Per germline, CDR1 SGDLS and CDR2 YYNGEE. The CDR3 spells CASSVVSQANEQFF. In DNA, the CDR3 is TGTGCCAGCAGCGTAGTGTCCCAGGCGAATGAGCAGTTCTTC.

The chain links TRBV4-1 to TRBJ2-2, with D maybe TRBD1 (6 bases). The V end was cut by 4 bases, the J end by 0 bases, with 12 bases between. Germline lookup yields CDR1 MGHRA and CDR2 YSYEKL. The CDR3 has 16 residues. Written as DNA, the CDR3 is TGCGCCAGCAGCCCCCACAGGGTTTCGAACACCGGGGAGCTGTTTTTT. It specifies CASSPHRVSNTGELFF.

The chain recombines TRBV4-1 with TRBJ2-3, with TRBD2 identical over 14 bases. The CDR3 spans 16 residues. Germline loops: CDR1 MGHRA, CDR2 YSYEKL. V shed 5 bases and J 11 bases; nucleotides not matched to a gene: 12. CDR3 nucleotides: TGCGCCAGCAGCTATCTATTCGGGACTAGCGGGAGAGGGCAGTATTTT. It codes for CASSYLFGTSGRGQYF.

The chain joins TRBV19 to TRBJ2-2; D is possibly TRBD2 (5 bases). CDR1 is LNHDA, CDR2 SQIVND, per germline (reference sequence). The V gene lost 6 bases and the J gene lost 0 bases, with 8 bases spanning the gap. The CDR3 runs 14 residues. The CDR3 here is CASRPGTNTGELFF. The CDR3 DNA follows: TGTGCCAGTAGGCCGGGAACGAACACCGGGGAGCTGTTTTTT. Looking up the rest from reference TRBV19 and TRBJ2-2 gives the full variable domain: DGGITQSPKYLFRKEGQNVTLSCEQNLNHDAMYWYRQDPGQGLRLIYYSQIVNDFQKGDIAEGYSVSREKKESFPLTVTSAQKNPTAFYLCASRPGTNTGELFFGEGSRLTVL.

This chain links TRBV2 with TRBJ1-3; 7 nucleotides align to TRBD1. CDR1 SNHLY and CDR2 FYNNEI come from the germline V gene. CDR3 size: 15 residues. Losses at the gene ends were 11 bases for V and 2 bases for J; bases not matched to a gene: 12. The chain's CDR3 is CALSPGGKAGNTIYF. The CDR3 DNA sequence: TGTGCCCTATCACCAGGGGGGAAAGCTGGAAACACCATATATTTT.

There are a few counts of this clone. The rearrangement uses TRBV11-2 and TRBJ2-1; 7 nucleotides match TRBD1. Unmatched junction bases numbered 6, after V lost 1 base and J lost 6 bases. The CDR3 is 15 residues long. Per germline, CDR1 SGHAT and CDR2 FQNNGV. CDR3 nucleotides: TGTGCCAGCAGCTTAGGACAGGGTGCAGCCAATGAGCAGTTCTTC. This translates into CASSLGQGAANEQFF.

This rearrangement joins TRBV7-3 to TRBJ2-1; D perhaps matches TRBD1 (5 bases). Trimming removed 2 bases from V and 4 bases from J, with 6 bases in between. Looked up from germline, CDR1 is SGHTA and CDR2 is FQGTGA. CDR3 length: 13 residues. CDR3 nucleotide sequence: TGTGCCAGCAGCTTACAGGGTTACAATGAGCAGTTCTTC. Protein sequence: CASSLQGYNEQFF.

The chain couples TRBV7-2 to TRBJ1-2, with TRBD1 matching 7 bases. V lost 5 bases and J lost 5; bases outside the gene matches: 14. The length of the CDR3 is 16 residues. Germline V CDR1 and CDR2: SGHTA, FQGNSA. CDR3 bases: TGTGCCAGCAGCAGGGACAGTCTATCCGGTCTATATGGCTACACCTTC. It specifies CASSRDSLSGLYGYTF.

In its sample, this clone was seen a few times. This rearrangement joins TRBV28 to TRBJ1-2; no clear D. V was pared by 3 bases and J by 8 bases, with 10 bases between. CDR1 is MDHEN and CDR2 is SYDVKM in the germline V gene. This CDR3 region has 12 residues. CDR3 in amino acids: CASSFWEEGYTF. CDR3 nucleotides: TGTGCCAGCAGTTTCTGGGAAGAGGGCTACACCTTC.

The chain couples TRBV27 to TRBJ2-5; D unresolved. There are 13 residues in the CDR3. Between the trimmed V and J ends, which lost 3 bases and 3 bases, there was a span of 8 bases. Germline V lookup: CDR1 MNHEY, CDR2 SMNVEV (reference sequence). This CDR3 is CASSFLTEETQYF. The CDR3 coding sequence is TGTGCCAGCAGTTTCCTGACGGAAGAGACCCAGTACTTC.

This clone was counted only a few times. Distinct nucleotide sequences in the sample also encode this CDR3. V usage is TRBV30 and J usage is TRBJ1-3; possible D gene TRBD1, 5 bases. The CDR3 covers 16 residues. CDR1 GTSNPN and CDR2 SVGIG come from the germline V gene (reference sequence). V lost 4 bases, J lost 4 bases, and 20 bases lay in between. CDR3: CAWNPSGTRPGNTIYF. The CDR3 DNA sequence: TGTGCCTGGAACCCGTCCGGGACCCGGCCAGGAAACACCATATATTTT.

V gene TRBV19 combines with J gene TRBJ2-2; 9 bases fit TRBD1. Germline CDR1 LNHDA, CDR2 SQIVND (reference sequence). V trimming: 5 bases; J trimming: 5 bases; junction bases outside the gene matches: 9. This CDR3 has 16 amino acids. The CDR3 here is CASSPTRTGETGELFF. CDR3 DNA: TGTGCCAGTAGTCCAACCCGGACAGGGGAGACCGGGGAGCTGTTTTTT. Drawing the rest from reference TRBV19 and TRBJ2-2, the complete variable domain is DGGITQSPKYLFRKEGQNVTLSCEQNLNHDAMYWYRQDPGQGLRLIYYSQIVNDFQKGDIAEGYSVSREKKESFPLTVTSAQKNPTAFYLCASSPTRTGETGELFFGEGSRLTVL.

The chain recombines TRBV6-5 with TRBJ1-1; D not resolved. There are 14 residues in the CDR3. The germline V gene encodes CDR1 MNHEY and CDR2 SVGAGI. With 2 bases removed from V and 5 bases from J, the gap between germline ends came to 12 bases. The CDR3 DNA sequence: TGTGCCAGCAGTTACAACACAGCCCTTACTGAAGCTTTCTTT. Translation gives CASSYNTALTEAFF.

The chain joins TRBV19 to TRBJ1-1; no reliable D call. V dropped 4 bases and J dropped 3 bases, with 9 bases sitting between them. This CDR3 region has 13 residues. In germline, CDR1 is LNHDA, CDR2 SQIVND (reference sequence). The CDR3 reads CASSTIRDTEAFF. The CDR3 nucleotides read TGTGCCAGTAGTACAATTCGGGACACTGAAGCTTTCTTT.

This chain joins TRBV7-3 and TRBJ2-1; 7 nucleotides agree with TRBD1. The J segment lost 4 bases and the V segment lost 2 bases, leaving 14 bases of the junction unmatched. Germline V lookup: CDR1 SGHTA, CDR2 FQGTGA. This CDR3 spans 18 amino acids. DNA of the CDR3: TGTGCCAGCAGCTTACTAGTAGGGGGCGGAAGCCTGTACAATGAGCAGTTCTTC. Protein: CASSLLVGGGSLYNEQFF.

For the CDR3, the DNA is TGTGCCATCAGTGAAACTAGCGGGGCTGGCACCGGGGAGCTGTTTTTT. Translation: CAISETSGAGTGELFF. The V and J genes are TRBV10-3 and TRBJ2-2; TRBD2 aligns across 10 bases. This CDR3 is 16 amino acids long. Germline values: CDR1 ENHRY, CDR2 SYGVKD. J lost 4 bases, V lost 3 bases, and 5 bases had no gene match.